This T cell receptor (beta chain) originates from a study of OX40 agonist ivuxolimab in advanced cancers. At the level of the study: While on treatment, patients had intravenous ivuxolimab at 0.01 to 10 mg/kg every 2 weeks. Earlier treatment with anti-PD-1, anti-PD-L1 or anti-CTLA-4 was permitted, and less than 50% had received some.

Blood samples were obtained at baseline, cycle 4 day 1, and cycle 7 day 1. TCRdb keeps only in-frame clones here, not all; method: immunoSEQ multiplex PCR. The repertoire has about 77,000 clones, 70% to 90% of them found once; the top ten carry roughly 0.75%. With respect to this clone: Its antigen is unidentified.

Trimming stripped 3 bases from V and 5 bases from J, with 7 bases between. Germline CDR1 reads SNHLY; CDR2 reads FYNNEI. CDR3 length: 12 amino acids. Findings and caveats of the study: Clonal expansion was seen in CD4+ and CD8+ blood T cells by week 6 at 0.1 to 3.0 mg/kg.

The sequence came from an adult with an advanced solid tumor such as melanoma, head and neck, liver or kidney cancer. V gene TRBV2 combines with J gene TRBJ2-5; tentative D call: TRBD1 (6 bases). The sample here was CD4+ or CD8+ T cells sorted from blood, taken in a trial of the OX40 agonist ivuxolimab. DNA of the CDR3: TGTGCCAGCAGTGAGCAGGGGGAGACCCAGTACTTC. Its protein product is CASSEQGETQYF.